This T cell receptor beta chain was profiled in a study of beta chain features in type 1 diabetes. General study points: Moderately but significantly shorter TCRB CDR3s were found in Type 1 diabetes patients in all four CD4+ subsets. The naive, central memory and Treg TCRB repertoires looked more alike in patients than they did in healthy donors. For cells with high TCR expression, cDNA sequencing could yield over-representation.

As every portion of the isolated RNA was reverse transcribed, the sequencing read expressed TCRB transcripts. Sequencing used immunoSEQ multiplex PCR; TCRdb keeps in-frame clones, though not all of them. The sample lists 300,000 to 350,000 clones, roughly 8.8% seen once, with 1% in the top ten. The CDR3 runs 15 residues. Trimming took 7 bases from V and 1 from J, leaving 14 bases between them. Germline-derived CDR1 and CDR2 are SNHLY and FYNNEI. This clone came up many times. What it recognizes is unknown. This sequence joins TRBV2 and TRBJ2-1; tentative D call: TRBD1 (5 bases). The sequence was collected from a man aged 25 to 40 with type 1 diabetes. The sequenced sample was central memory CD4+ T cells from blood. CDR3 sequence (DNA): TGTGCCAGCAAAAGGGGCATGATATCCTACAATGAGCAGTTCTTC. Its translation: CASKRGMISYNEQFF. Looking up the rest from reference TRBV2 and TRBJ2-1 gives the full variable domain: EPEVTQTPSHQVTQMGQEVILRCVPISNHLYFYWYRQILGQKVEFLVSFYNNEISEKSEIFDDQFSVERPDGSNFTLKIRSTKLEDSAMYFCASKRGMISYNEQFFGPGTRLTVL.